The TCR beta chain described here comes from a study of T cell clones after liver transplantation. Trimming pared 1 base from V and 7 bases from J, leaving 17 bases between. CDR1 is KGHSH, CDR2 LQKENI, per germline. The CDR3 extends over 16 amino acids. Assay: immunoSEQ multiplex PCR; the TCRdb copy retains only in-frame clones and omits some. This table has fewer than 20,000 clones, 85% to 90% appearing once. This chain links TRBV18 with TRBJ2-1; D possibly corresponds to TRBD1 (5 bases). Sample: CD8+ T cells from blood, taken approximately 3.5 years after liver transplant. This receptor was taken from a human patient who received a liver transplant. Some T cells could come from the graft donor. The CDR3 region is CASSPLAPVGPNEQFF. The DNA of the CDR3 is TGTGCCAGCTCACCACTAGCTCCGGTGGGGCCTAATGAGCAGTTCTTC.